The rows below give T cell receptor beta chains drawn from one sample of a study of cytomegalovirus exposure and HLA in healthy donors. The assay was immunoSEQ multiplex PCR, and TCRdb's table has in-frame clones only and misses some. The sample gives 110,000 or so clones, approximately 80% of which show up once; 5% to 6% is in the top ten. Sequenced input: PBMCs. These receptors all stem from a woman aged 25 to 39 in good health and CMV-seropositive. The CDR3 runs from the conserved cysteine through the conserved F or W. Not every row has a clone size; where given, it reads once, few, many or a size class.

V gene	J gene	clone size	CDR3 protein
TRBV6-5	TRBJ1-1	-	CASSYSTGGKAFF
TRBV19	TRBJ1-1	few	CASSILRNTEAFF
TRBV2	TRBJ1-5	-	CASRGQSNQPQHF
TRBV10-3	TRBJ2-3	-	CAYRQISTDTQYF
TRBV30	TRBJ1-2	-	CAWSEGGGAYGYTF
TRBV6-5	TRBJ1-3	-	CASNRAGGGNTIYF
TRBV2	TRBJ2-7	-	CASSESVWGGSYEQYF
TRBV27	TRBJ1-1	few	CASSPDSRIAFF
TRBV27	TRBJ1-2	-	CASRPGQGYGYTF
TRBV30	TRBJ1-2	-	CAWSAQTVYHGYTF
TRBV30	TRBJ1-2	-	CAWQQGPSYTF
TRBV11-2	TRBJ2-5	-	CASSPEWVDRDKETQYF
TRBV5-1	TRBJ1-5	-	CASSPDRPDQPQHF
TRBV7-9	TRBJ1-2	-	CASSLPQGGYTF
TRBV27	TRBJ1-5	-	CASSLMAHQPQHF
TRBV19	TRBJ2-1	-	CASSRPGLIYNEQFF
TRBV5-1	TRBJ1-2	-	CASSLGQGANYGYTF
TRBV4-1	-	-	CASSHRFEGAYEQYF
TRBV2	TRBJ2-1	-	CASSIGDRGNEQFF
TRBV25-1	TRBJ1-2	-	CASKGSAVYGYTF
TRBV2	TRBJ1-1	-	CASRTGSTEAFF
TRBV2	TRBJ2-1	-	CASSVIQGYEQFF
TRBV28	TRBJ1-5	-	CASYDRNQPQHF
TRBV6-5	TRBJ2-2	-	CASLQTGWAGELFF
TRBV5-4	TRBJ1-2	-	CASSRDRADDGYTF
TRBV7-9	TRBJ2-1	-	CASSPMGTSGNNEQFF
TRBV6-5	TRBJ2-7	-	CASRYGTGTYEQYF
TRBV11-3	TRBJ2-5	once	CASSLSVETQYF
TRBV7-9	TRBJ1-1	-	CASSSRTGVEAFF